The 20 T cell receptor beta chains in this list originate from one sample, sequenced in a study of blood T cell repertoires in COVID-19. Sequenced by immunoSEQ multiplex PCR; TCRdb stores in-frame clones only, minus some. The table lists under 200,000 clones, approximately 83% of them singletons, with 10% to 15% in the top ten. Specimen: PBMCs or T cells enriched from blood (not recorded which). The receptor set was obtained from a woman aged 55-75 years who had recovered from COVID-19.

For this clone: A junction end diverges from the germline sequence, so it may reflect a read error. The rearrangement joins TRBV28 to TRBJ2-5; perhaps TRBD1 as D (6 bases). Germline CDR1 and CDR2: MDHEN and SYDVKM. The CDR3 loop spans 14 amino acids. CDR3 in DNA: TGTGCCAGCAGTATCCAGGGGTTACTAGAGGCCCAGTACTTC. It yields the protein CASSIQGLLEAQYF.

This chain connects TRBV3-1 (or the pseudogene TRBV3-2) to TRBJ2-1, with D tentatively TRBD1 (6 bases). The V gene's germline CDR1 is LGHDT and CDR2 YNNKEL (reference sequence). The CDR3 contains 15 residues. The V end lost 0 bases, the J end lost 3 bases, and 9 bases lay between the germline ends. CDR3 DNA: TGTGCCAGCAGCCAAGATAGGGACATCTACAATGAGCAGTTCTTC. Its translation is CASSQDRDIYNEQFF.

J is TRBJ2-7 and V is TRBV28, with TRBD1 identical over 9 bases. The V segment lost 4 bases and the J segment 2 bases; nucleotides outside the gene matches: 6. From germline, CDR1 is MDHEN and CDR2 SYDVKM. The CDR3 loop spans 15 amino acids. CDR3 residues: CASSSPGTGTYEQYF. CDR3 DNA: TGTGCCAGCAGTTCGCCCGGGACAGGGACCTACGAGCAGTACTTC.

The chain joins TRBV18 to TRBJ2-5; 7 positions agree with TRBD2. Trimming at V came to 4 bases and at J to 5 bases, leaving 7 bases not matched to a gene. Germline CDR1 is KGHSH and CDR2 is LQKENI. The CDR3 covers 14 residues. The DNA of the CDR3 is TGTGCCAGCTCACTCGGACTAGTCGGCGAGACCCAGTACTTC. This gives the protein CASSLGLVGETQYF.

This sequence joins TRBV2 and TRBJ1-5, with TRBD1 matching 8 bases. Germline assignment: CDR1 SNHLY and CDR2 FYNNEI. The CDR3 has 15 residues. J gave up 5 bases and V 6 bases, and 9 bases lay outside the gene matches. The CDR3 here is CASSTGTGRHQPQHF. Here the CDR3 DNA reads TGTGCCAGCAGCACCGGGACAGGTCGGCATCAGCCCCAGCATTTT.

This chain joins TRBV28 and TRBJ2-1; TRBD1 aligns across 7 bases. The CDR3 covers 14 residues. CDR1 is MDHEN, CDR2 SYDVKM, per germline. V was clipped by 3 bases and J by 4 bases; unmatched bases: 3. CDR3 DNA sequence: TGTGCCAGCAGTTTCGAGGGACAGTACAATGAGCAGTTCTTC. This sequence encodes CASSFEGQYNEQFF.

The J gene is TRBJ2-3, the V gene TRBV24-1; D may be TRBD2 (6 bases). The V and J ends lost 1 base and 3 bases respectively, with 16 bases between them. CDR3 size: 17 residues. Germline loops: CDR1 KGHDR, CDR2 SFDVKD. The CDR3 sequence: CATSDFGRGDTTDTQYF. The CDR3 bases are TGTGCCACCAGTGATTTTGGGCGGGGTGACACGACAGATACGCAGTATTTT.

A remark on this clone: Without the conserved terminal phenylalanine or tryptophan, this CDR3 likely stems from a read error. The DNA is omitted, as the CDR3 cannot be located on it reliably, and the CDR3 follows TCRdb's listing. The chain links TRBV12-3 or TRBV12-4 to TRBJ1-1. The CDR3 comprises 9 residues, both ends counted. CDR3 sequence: CASSRGGFS.

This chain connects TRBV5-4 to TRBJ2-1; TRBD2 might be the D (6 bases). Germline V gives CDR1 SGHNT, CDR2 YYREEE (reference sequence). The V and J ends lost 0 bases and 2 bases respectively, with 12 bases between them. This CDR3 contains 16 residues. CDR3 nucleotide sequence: TGTGCCAGCAGCTTGGGGTGGGACTTAACCTACAATGAGCAGTTCTTC. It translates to CASSLGWDLTYNEQFF.

The CDR3 region has the DNA TGTGCCAGCAGTCGTGACAGGGGGGTCGAATATTTT. This codes for CASSRDRGVEYF. The chain carries TRBV7-2 and TRBJ1-3, with 9 bases aligning to TRBD1. V shed 6 bases and J 15 bases; nucleotides not matched to a gene: 9. CDR3 size: 12 residues. CDR1 and CDR2 from the germline V gene are SGHTA and FQGNSA.

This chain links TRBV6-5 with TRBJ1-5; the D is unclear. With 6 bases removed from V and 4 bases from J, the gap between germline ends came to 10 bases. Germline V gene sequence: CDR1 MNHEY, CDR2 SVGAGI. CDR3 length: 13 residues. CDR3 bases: TGTGCCAGCAGCCTGAGGAGGAATCAGCCCCAGCATTTT. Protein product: CASSLRRNQPQHF.

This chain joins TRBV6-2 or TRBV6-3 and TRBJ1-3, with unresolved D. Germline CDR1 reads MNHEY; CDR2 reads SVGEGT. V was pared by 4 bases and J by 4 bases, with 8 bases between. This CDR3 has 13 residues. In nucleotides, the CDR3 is TGTGCCAGCAGTTCGGACTGGGGAAACACCATATATTTT. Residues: CASSSDWGNTIYF.

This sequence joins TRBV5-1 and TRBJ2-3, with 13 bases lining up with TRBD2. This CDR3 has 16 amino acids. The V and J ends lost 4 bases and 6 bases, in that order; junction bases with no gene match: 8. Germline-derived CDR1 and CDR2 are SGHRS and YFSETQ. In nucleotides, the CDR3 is TGCGCCAGCAGCACGGGACTAGCGGGGACCCTTGATACGCAGTATTTT. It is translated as CASSTGLAGTLDTQYF. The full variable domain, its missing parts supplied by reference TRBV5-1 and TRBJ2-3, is KAGVTQTPRYLIKTRGQQVTLSCSPISGHRSVSWYQQTPGQGLQFLFEYFSETQRNKGNFPGRFSGRQFSNSRSEMNVSTLELGDSALYLCASSTGLAGTLDTQYFGPGTRLTVL.

CDR3 DNA: TGTGCCAGCAGTCCCTTTTCTAGCGGGAAGACAGATACGCAGTATTTT. Translated, it gives CASSPFSSGKTDTQYF. The V and J genes are TRBV6-2 or TRBV6-3 and TRBJ2-3; 9 nucleotides match TRBD2. This CDR3 is 16 amino acids long. The trim removed 5 bases at V and 3 bases at J, leaving 9 bases unmatched. The germline V gene encodes CDR1 MNHEY and CDR2 SVGEGT.

The CDR3 region has the DNA TGTGCCAGCACACTAGTTCCGAGACGGCAGTACTTC. It specifies CASTLVPRRQYF. The chain recombines TRBV2 with TRBJ2-7, with D tentatively TRBD2 (5 bases). The CDR3 spans 12 residues. Trimming stripped 7 bases from V and 9 bases from J, with 16 bases between. Germline lookup yields CDR1 SNHLY and CDR2 FYNNEI.

CDR3 in amino acids: CASSLAGGASNQPQHF. The CDR3 DNA reads as TGTGCCAGCAGCTTAGCAGGGGGGGCGAGCAATCAGCCCCAGCATTTT. V gene TRBV7-8 combines with J gene TRBJ1-5, with D tentatively TRBD1 (6 bases). Trimming left V 0 bases short and J 1 base short, with 10 bases between. This CDR3 is built from 16 residues. Germline CDR1 is SGHVS and CDR2 is FQNEAQ.

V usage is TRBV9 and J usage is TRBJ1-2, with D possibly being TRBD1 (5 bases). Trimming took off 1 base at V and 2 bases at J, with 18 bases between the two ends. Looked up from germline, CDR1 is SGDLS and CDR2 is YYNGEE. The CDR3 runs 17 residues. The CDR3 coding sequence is TGTGCCAGCAGCGTATCGGGGGAAGTAATTGGGAACTATGGCTACACCTTC. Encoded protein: CASSVSGEVIGNYGYTF.

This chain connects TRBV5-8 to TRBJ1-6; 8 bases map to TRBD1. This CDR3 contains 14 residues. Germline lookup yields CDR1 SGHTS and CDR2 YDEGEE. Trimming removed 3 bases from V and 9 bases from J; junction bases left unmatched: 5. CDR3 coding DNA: TGTGCCAGCAGCTACCGGACAGGGACTTCACCCCTCCACTTT. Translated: CASSYRTGTSPLHF.

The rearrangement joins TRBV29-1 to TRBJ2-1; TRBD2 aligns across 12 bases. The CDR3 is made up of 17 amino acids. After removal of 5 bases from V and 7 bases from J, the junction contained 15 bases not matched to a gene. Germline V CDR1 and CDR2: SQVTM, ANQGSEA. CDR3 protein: CSVKTTSGSHIWNEQFF. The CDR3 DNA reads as TGCAGCGTTAAAACGACTAGCGGGAGCCACATCTGGAATGAGCAGTTCTTC.

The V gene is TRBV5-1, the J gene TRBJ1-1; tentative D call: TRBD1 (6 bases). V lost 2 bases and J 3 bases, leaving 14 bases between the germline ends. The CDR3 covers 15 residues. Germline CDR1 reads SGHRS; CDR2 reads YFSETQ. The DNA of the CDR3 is TGCGCCAGCAGCTTACAGGGAAAGGGGTACACTGAAGCTTTCTTT. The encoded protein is CASSLQGKGYTEAFF.